This T cell receptor beta chain derives from a study of post-analysis software for immune sequencing data. Study in general: In terms of disease course, relapsing-remitting, secondary progressive and progressive-relapsing multiple sclerosis were included.

This clonotype has just a few counts. Its specificity is not known. The study, taken as a whole, reports: When patients were compared with controls, a handful of TRBV segments were more frequent, TRBV5-6, TRBV5-1 and TRBV20-1 among them. Versus controls, multiple sclerosis patients showed significantly lower diversity (normalized Chao1). The F measure placed samples prepared in the same batch into strongly shared clusters.

Incorporated into the TCR beta cDNA libraries were unique molecular identifiers, which served to reduce PCR and sequencing biases. Input of roughly 0.9 to 11 million T cells yielded 500,000 to 650,000 cDNA molecules. Each CDR3 protein gets one entry after TCRdb re-called the PCR reads with MiXCR. The data show around 710,000 distinct CDR3 sequences, with under 60% seen just once and roughly 4.4% held by the top ten. Germline V gene lookup returns CDR1 MNHNS and CDR2 SASEGT. This CDR3 comprises 15 residues. The germline V and J ends were trimmed by 4 bases and 3 bases, with 14 bases remaining between them.

Material for sequencing was blood. The receptor's source is a girl between 5 and 17 years old with multiple sclerosis. The chain carries TRBV6-1 and TRBJ2-3; D call uncertain. This CDR3 is CASSVGLSPTDTQYF. As DNA, the CDR3 is TGTGCCAGCAGTGTAGGGCTCTCTCCGACAGATACGCAGTATTTT.